Shown below are 7 T cell receptor beta chains from a single sample sequenced in a study of CXCR3-negative and CXCR3-positive naive CD8 T cells. Study-wide findings and caveats: Naive cells with CXCR3 showed TRB CDR3s that were more hydrophobic than those in CXCR3-negative naive cells.

No antigen has been identified for these receptors. Through 5' RACE with UMI labels, the TRB cDNA libraries were prepared. TCRdb reprocessed the 5' RACE reads, keeping one entry per CDR3 protein, no DNA. The sample table sets out about 150,000 distinct CDR3 sequences. The sample was naive CXCR3+ CD8+ T cells from blood. The subset was: CD45RO-CCR7+CD27+CD95- naive CD8+ T cells expressing CXCR3 (TNR3+). The receptors come from a human donor in good health. Some clones in this sample may be carry-over from other donors' samples.

V and J are TRBV4-1 and TRBJ1-2. Germline CDR1 is MGHRA and CDR2 is YSYEKL. This CDR3 is 16 amino acids long. The CDR3 spells CASSQAWGGGDYGYTF.

The chain recombines TRBV12-3 or TRBV12-4 with TRBJ1-6. The CDR3 totals 11 residues. The CDR3 spells CASSRNSPLHF.

The gene calls are TRBV6-6 and TRBJ2-7; TCRdb selects TRBD1, and the lack of DNA leaves this call unchecked. CDR1 MNHNY and CDR2 SVGAGI come from the germline V gene (reference sequence). CDR3 length equals 14 residues. CDR3 in amino acids: CASSGSPRVLEQYF.

The chain couples TRBV29-1 to TRBJ2-7; TCRdb gives TRBD1 as the D gene, but with no DNA this cannot be confirmed. Germline V gives CDR1 SQVTM, CDR2 ANQGSEA. This CDR3 is 12 amino acids long. CDR3 sequence: CSVDPGQDEQYF.

V and J are TRBV7-9 and TRBJ1-1. The CDR3 totals 15 residues. Germline values: CDR1 SEHNR, CDR2 FQNEAQ (reference sequence). CDR3 sequence reads: CASSPEVGSNTEAFF.

The CDR3 reads CASSSGSSGGYEQYF. The chain carries TRBV5-5 and TRBJ2-7; lacking DNA, the TRBD2 call made by TCRdb goes unchecked. This CDR3 has 15 residues. Germline V lookup: CDR1 SGHKS, CDR2 YYEKEE (reference sequence). Using reference TRBV5-5 and TRBJ2-7 for the parts outside the CDR3, the full variable domain is DAGVTQSPTHLIKTRGQQVTLRCSPISGHKSVSWYQQVLGQGPQFIFQYYEKEERGRGNFPDRFSARQFPNYSSELNVNALLLGDSALYLCASSSGSSGGYEQYFGPGTRLTVT.

V gene TRBV29-1 combines with J gene TRBJ1-4; TCRdb's D call of TRBD1 is untestable without DNA. Germline CDR1 is SQVTM and CDR2 is ANQGSEA. The CDR3 sequence is 13 residues long. The CDR3 here is CSVVRQGSEKLFF.